Presented here are 28 T cell receptor beta chains from one specimen sequenced in a study of blood T cell repertoires in COVID-19. The assay was immunoSEQ multiplex PCR, and TCRdb's table has in-frame clones only and misses some. The sample shows roughly 250,000 clones, 81% of them seen only once. The sample comprised peripheral blood. The receptors stem from a woman aged 55-69 years with active or convalescent COVID-19.

The gene calls are TRBV18 and TRBJ2-7; unclear D gene. The CDR3 spans 15 residues. The germline V gene encodes CDR1 KGHSH and CDR2 LQKENI. With 3 bases removed from V and 3 bases from J, the gap between germline ends came to 15 bases. In DNA form, the CDR3 reads TGTGCCAGCTCACCTTCCGGTGGGCTCCACTACGAGCAGTACTTC. It yields the protein CASSPSGGLHYEQYF.

In this sample, this clone turned up a few times. The chain combines TRBV10-2 with TRBJ1-1; D unclear. CDR1 and CDR2 (germline): WSHSY, SAAADI. The V and J ends lost 0 bases and 2 bases respectively, with 10 bases between them. This CDR3 contains 15 residues. The CDR3 coding sequence is TGCGCCAGCAGTGAGTCGATGGCAGGAAACACTGAAGCTTTCTTT. The encoded protein is CASSESMAGNTEAFF.

V usage is TRBV12-5 and J usage is TRBJ1-1; D gene unclear. The CDR3 extends over 16 amino acids. V lost 9 bases to trimming and J lost 4 bases, with 24 bases between them. Germline lookup yields CDR1 LGHNT and CDR2 FRNRAP. This CDR3 is CASTVAFSGVGTEAFF. The CDR3 nucleotides read TGTGCTAGCACGGTAGCTTTCTCGGGAGTGGGCACTGAAGCTTTCTTT.

The chain employs TRBV5-4 and TRBJ2-7; D might be TRBD2 (6 bases). Trimming stripped 0 bases from V and 2 bases from J, with 9 bases between. The CDR3 has 14 amino acids. The V gene's germline CDR1 is SGHNT and CDR2 YYREEE (reference sequence). CDR3 nucleotide sequence: TGTGCCAGCAGCTTGGGCGGGGTAACCTACGAGCAGTACTTC. This translates into CASSLGGVTYEQYF.

This clone occurred once. This chain connects TRBV19 to TRBJ1-4; D remains ambiguous. Per the germline V gene, CDR1 is LNHDA and CDR2 is SQIVND (reference sequence). V lost 4 bases, J lost 2 bases, and 5 bases lay in between. This CDR3 is built from 13 residues. CDR3 amino acids: CASSRATNEKLFF. Written as DNA, the CDR3 is TGTGCCAGTAGTAGGGCCACTAATGAAAAACTGTTTTTT.

The CDR3 spells CASTLVPEGNQPQHF. The CDR3 DNA follows: TGTGCCAGTACCCTAGTCCCGGAGGGCAATCAGCCCCAGCATTTT. This sequence joins TRBV19 and TRBJ1-5; D gene unclear. The CDR3 is 15 residues long. CDR1 LNHDA and CDR2 SQIVND come from the germline V gene (reference sequence). The V and J ends lost 7 bases and 2 bases respectively, with 15 bases between them. Filled out from reference TRBV19 and TRBJ1-5, the complete variable domain reads DGGITQSPKYLFRKEGQNVTLSCEQNLNHDAMYWYRQDPGQGLRLIYYSQIVNDFQKGDIAEGYSVSREKKESFPLTVTSAQKNPTAFYLCASTLVPEGNQPQHFGDGTRLSIL.

This clone was found a few times. The chain uses TRBV19 and TRBJ1-2, with D possibly matching TRBD1 (6 bases). The CDR3 loop spans 15 amino acids. Germline CDR1 and CDR2: LNHDA and SQIVND (reference sequence). V dropped 7 bases and J dropped 4 bases, with 19 bases sitting between them. As DNA, the CDR3 is TGTGCCAGTAATCGGGGGGGCGCGGGAGCCTATGGCTACACCTTC. This sequence encodes CASNRGGAGAYGYTF.

This chain links TRBV7-6 with TRBJ2-1, with 11 nucleotides matching TRBD2. In germline, CDR1 is SGHVS, CDR2 FNYEAQ. There are 15 residues in the CDR3. J was trimmed by 5 bases and V by 10 bases; bases with no gene match: 10. CDR3 region: CATRLELAGDNEQFF. The CDR3 DNA reads TGTGCCACGAGATTAGAACTAGCGGGGGACAATGAGCAGTTCTTC.

V usage is TRBV24-1 and J usage is TRBJ2-2; D is unclear. The germline V gene has CDR1 KGHDR and CDR2 SFDVKD. The CDR3 consists of 15 residues. The V and J ends lost 6 bases and 0 bases respectively, with 10 bases between them. The CDR3 reads CATSTTYANTGELFF. The CDR3, as DNA: TGTGCCACCAGTACTACGTACGCGAACACCGGGGAGCTGTTTTTT.

This clone was detected once. The J gene is TRBJ1-5, the V gene TRBV6-5, with TRBD1 as a possible D gene (5 bases). The ends were cut back, 2 bases at V and 6 bases at J, with 14 bases in the middle. The CDR3 length is 15 residues. Germline V gives CDR1 MNHEY, CDR2 SVGAGI. CDR3 loop: CASSYRQGGSQPQHF. CDR3 coding DNA: TGTGCCAGCAGTTACCGCCAGGGAGGGAGTCAGCCCCAGCATTTT.

The chain couples TRBV5-1 to TRBJ2-3; TRBD2 is a possible D gene (6 bases). V lost 4 bases, J lost 0 bases, and 15 bases lay in between. CDR3 length: 16 amino acids. The germline V gene has CDR1 SGHRS and CDR2 YFSETQ. CDR3 amino acids: CASSARRGGSTDTQYF. In DNA, the CDR3 is TGCGCCAGCAGCGCGAGGCGGGGTGGTAGCACAGATACGCAGTATTTT.

In this sample, this clone turned up a few times. The gene calls are TRBV7-2 and TRBJ2-7; TRBD2 matches at 14 bases. The CDR3 runs 17 residues. Trimming at V came to 5 bases and at J to 7 bases, leaving 13 bases not matched to a gene. Germline lookup yields CDR1 SGHTA and CDR2 FQGNSA. CDR3 nucleotides: TGTGCCAGCAGCCCGGGACTAGCGGGGGCCTTTAGGGGGGAGCAGTACTTC. This sequence encodes CASSPGLAGAFRGEQYF.

V is TRBV5-6 and J is TRBJ1-1; 8 bases fit TRBD1. The CDR3 is made up of 16 amino acids. Trimming removed 0 bases from V and 1 base from J; junction bases left unmatched: 5. CDR1 SGHDT and CDR2 YYEEEE come from the germline V gene. Here the CDR3 reads CASSLVDRGRNTEAFF. DNA for the CDR3: TGTGCCAGCAGCTTGGTTGACAGGGGTCGGAACACTGAAGCTTTCTTT.

This sequence joins TRBV19 and TRBJ2-5; TRBD1 aligns across 8 bases. Germline V CDR1 and CDR2: LNHDA, SQIVND (reference sequence). The CDR3 length is 13 residues. V shed 5 bases and J 5 bases; nucleotides not matched to a gene: 4. CDR3 DNA: TGTGCCAGTAGTCGGACAGGGTCGGAGACCCAGTACTTC. Translating gives CASSRTGSETQYF. The full variable domain, in which reference TRBV19 and TRBJ2-5 provide the parts outside the CDR3, is DGGITQSPKYLFRKEGQNVTLSCEQNLNHDAMYWYRQDPGQGLRLIYYSQIVNDFQKGDIAEGYSVSREKKESFPLTVTSAQKNPTAFYLCASSRTGSETQYFGPGTRLLVL.

CDR3 sequence: CAWDLTGAGVVGYTF. DNA for the CDR3: TGTGCCTGGGACCTGACAGGGGCAGGAGTTGTTGGCTACACCTTC. The J gene is TRBJ1-2, the V gene TRBV30; 8 nucleotides align to TRBD1. CDR1 is GTSNPN and CDR2 is SVGIG in the germline V gene (reference sequence). V lost 5 bases to trimming and J lost 7 bases; unmatched junction nucleotides: 15. CDR3 length: 15 residues.

The chain combines TRBV5-4 with TRBJ2-3; 9 bases align to TRBD2. The CDR3 sequence is 15 residues long. V lost 2 bases and J lost 2; bases outside the gene matches: 3. Per the germline V gene, CDR1 is SGHNT and CDR2 is YYREEE (reference sequence). The CDR3 here is CASSFGGGATDTQYF. The CDR3 bases are TGTGCCAGCAGCTTTGGCGGGGGGGCCACAGATACGCAGTATTTT.

This clone was observed a handful of times. This chain joins TRBV5-4 and TRBJ2-7; TRBD2 aligns across 7 bases. Germline V gene lookup returns CDR1 SGHNT and CDR2 YYREEE (reference sequence). J lost 2 bases, V lost 3 bases, and 2 bases had no gene match. The length of the CDR3 is 13 residues. In DNA, the CDR3 is TGTGCCAGCAGCTCGCGGGGGACCTACGAGCAGTACTTC. Protein: CASSSRGTYEQYF.

This chain uses TRBV7-2 with TRBJ1-1; 8 bases match TRBD1. The CDR3 length is 13 residues. From germline, CDR1 is SGHTA and CDR2 FQGNSA. Trimming at V came to 5 bases and at J to 9 bases, leaving 8 bases not matched to a gene. The CDR3 protein is CASSPDREGQAFF. The CDR3, as DNA: TGTGCCAGCAGCCCGGACAGGGAGGGCCAAGCTTTCTTT.

This clone was picked up many times. The J gene is TRBJ2-1, the V gene TRBV6-4, with D hard to call. The germline V and J ends were trimmed by 4 bases and 5 bases, with 15 bases remaining between them. Germline V lookup: CDR1 MRHNA, CDR2 SNTAGT. This CDR3 has 15 residues. DNA for the CDR3: TGTGCCAGCAGTGCGCTTCCAGACACACACAATGAGCAGTTCTTC. It encodes CASSALPDTHNEQFF.

The V and J genes are TRBV6-1 and TRBJ2-4, with D perhaps TRBD1 (5 bases). The CDR3 is made up of 14 amino acids. In germline, CDR1 is MNHNS, CDR2 SASEGT. Trimming cost V 2 bases and J 4 bases, with 9 bases left between them. This CDR3 reads CASSERGSKNIQYF. The DNA for the CDR3 is TGTGCCAGCAGTGAAAGGGGCAGTAAAAACATTCAGTACTTC.

The genes are TRBV2 and TRBJ2-3; 9 bases are shared with TRBD1. Germline V gives CDR1 SNHLY, CDR2 FYNNEI. CDR3 length: 14 residues. V shed 8 bases, J shed 3 bases, and the junction held 6 bases outside the gene matches. In DNA form, the CDR3 reads TGTGCCAGCGTCGGACAGGGGAATACAGATACGCAGTATTTT. This codes for CASVGQGNTDTQYF.

The chain couples TRBV3-1 (or the pseudogene TRBV3-2) to TRBJ1-3; no clear D. V lost 3 bases and J lost 0, with 18 bases in between. The germline gives CDR1 LGHDT, CDR2 YNNKEL (reference sequence). CDR3 size: 18 residues. The CDR3 loop reads CASSQITHSSSSGNTIYF. The CDR3 nucleotides are TGTGCCAGCAGCCAGATTACGCACAGCTCGAGCTCTGGAAACACCATATATTTT.

This chain connects TRBV12-3 or TRBV12-4 to TRBJ1-4; D call uncertain. CDR3 size: 12 residues. V was clipped by 3 bases and J by 7 bases, with 6 bases between them. The CDR3: CASSFPGEKLFF. Written as DNA, the CDR3 is TGTGCCAGCAGTTTTCCAGGTGAAAAACTGTTTTTT.

The chain carries TRBV29-1 and TRBJ1-5; TRBD1 might be the D (6 bases). The V gene's germline CDR1 is SQVTM and CDR2 ANQGSEA. Trimming removed 6 bases from V and 5 bases from J, with 14 bases in between. This CDR3 region has 13 residues. The CDR3 here is CSVGSGVDQPQHF. The DNA for the CDR3 is TGCAGCGTGGGATCAGGGGTTGATCAGCCCCAGCATTTT.

J is TRBJ1-5 and V is TRBV24-1; D is ambiguous. The CDR3 consists of 14 residues. Between the trimmed V and J ends, which lost 7 bases and 2 bases, there was a span of 11 bases. Germline V gene sequence: CDR1 KGHDR, CDR2 SFDVKD. The CDR3 reads CATSCTVGNQPQHF. The CDR3 DNA follows: TGTGCCACCAGCTGTACGGTGGGCAATCAGCCCCAGCATTTT.

J is TRBJ2-1 and V is TRBV7-9; TRBD2 aligns across 10 bases. V trimming: 6 bases; J trimming: 3 bases; junction bases outside the gene matches: 5. CDR1 and CDR2 from the germline V gene are SEHNR and FQNEAQ (reference sequence). The length of the CDR3 is 15 residues. CDR3 nucleotides: TGTGCCAGCAGGAGGGCTAGCGGGGGCTACAATGAGCAGTTCTTC. This codes for CASRRASGGYNEQFF.

CDR3 bases: TGTGCCAGCAGTTACATCAGCGGAGAAGCGCAAGAGACCCAGTACTTC. As protein: CASSYISGEAQETQYF. The V gene is TRBV6-2 or TRBV6-3, the J gene TRBJ2-5; weak D call: TRBD2 (5 bases). The CDR3 totals 16 residues. The V and J ends lost 2 bases and 2 bases respectively, with 15 bases between them. Germline V lookup: CDR1 MNHEY, CDR2 SVGEGT.

This clone was counted a single time. The chain couples TRBV4-1 to TRBJ2-1, with a tentative D call TRBD1 (5 bases). The CDR3 sequence is 15 residues long. Per germline, CDR1 MGHRA and CDR2 YSYEKL. V lost 0 bases and J lost 3, with 9 bases in between. CDR3: CASSQEGRDYNEQFF. The CDR3 coding sequence is TGCGCCAGCAGCCAAGAGGGGCGCGACTACAATGAGCAGTTCTTC.